The 25 T cell receptor beta chains in this list originate from one sample, sequenced in a study of T cells in lung cancer brain metastases. Sequencing used immunoSEQ multiplex PCR; TCRdb keeps in-frame clones, though not all of them. The sample lists about 4,900 clones, about 83% occurring once. The material sequenced was tumor tissue from the primary lung tumor. The receptors stem from a woman between 45 and 65 years old with non-small cell lung cancer.

V and J are TRBV5-1 and TRBJ2-7; D ambiguous. The CDR3 is made up of 13 amino acids. The V gene's germline CDR1 is SGHRS and CDR2 YFSETQ. With 5 bases removed from V and 2 bases from J, the gap between germline ends came to 11 bases. CDR3 DNA: TGCGCCAGCAGAGGCGCAGCGACCTACGAGCAGTACTTC. It specifies CASRGAATYEQYF.

V and J are TRBV30 and TRBJ1-1, with a possible D match to TRBD1 (5 bases). V dropped 4 bases and J dropped 1 base, with 13 bases sitting between them. The germline CDR1 and CDR2 sequences are GTSNPN and SVGIG (reference sequence). This CDR3 region has 14 residues. The CDR3 protein is CAWIVWGRNTEAFF. Here the CDR3 DNA reads TGTGCCTGGATAGTTTGGGGCAGGAACACTGAAGCTTTCTTT.

The chain joins TRBV2 to TRBJ1-6, with TRBD1 matching over 8 bases. There are 15 residues in the CDR3. The germline CDR1 and CDR2 sequences are SNHLY and FYNNEI. V trimming: 5 bases; J trimming: 7 bases; junction bases outside the gene matches: 7. The CDR3 loop reads CASSPGQGQNSPLHF. CDR3 DNA: TGTGCCAGCAGTCCAGGACAGGGACAAAATTCACCCCTCCACTTT.

V gene TRBV6-5 combines with J gene TRBJ1-2; TRBD1 aligns across 8 bases. V trimming: 7 bases; J trimming: 4 bases; junction bases outside the gene matches: 8. Looked up from germline, CDR1 is MNHEY and CDR2 is SVGAGI. The length of the CDR3 is 14 residues. The CDR3 is CASTSGTGPYGYTF. The CDR3 DNA reads TGTGCCAGCACCTCCGGGACAGGACCCTATGGCTACACCTTC.

This rearrangement joins TRBV19 to TRBJ2-5, with 9 nucleotides matching TRBD2. This CDR3 comprises 17 residues. Germline assignment: CDR1 LNHDA and CDR2 SQIVND (reference sequence). Trimming cost V 4 bases and J 5 bases; bases outside gene matches: 14. CDR3 sequence reads: CASSRLQTLSGGETQYF. CDR3 bases: TGTGCCAGTAGTAGACTACAAACCCTGAGCGGGGGGGAGACCCAGTACTTC.

The chain carries TRBV6-1 and TRBJ2-5; D remains ambiguous. The CDR3 totals 13 residues. V was pared by 6 bases and J by 4 bases, with 12 bases between. Germline V gives CDR1 MNHNS, CDR2 SASEGT. DNA for the CDR3: TGTGCCAGCAGGAGACACTACGGAGAGACCCAGTACTTC. Its protein product is CASRRHYGETQYF.

V is TRBV5-1 and J is TRBJ2-3; possibly TRBD2 for D (5 bases). CDR1 and CDR2 (germline): SGHRS, YFSETQ. The CDR3 spans 14 residues. V lost 0 bases and J 3 bases, leaving 8 bases between the germline ends. This CDR3 is CASSLDGITDTQYF. The CDR3 DNA reads as TGCGCCAGCAGCTTGGACGGGATTACAGATACGCAGTATTTT.

This clone was picked up one time. The CDR3 spells CSAQWGVHGYTF. CDR3 sequence (DNA): TGCAGCGCCCAGTGGGGTGTCCATGGCTACACCTTC. The chain links TRBV29-1 to TRBJ1-2, with unresolved D. Trimming stripped 7 bases from V and 6 bases from J, with 15 bases between. Germline loops: CDR1 SQVTM, CDR2 ANQGSEA. The CDR3 is 12 residues long.

The V gene is TRBV27, the J gene TRBJ2-3; a possible D gene is TRBD2 (6 bases). Trimming stripped 3 bases from V and 5 bases from J, with 15 bases between. This CDR3 spans 15 amino acids. CDR1 is MNHEY, CDR2 SMNVEV, per germline (reference sequence). DNA of the CDR3: TGTGCCAGCAGTTTTGACGCGGGATCAGGAGATACGCAGTATTTT. This encodes CASSFDAGSGDTQYF.

The chain joins TRBV19 to TRBJ2-2; 10 nucleotides agree with TRBD1. Trimming removed 9 bases from V and 0 bases from J; junction bases left unmatched: 7. The germline V gene has CDR1 LNHDA and CDR2 SQIVND (reference sequence). The CDR3 has 16 amino acids. The CDR3 DNA follows: TGTGCCAGCCGGGACAGGGGTCTTCCGAACACCGGGGAGCTGTTTTTT. It specifies CASRDRGLPNTGELFF.

The V call is TRBV5-6, the J call TRBJ2-5, with TRBD1 identical over 11 bases. This CDR3 spans 15 amino acids. V lost 3 bases to trimming and J lost 2 bases; unmatched junction nucleotides: 3. The germline CDR1 and CDR2 sequences are SGHDT and YYEEEE. The CDR3 bases are TGTGCCAGCAGCTCTAGGGACAGGGGGCAAGAGACCCAGTACTTC. Translation: CASSSRDRGQETQYF.

The chain couples TRBV15 to TRBJ2-2; TRBD2 aligns across 8 bases. The ends lost 1 base at V and 6 bases at J; junction bases unmatched: 7. The CDR3 covers 16 residues. Germline V gives CDR1 LNHNV, CDR2 YYDKDF (reference sequence). The CDR3 spells CATSRVGIAGSGELFF. The CDR3 coding sequence is TGTGCCACCAGCAGAGTTGGAATAGCGGGATCCGGGGAGCTGTTTTTT.

This chain joins TRBV11-2 and TRBJ2-7; the D gene is possibly TRBD2 (5 bases). Germline CDR1 is SGHAT and CDR2 is FQNNGV. V lost 1 base to trimming and J lost 6 bases, with 10 bases between them. The CDR3 totals 13 residues. This CDR3 reads CASSLGGWGEQYF. The CDR3 DNA is TGTGCCAGCAGCTTAGGAGGGTGGGGCGAGCAGTACTTC.

Remarks on this clone: Sequence at one end of the junction differs from germline and may be a read error. The chain employs TRBV18 and TRBJ2-7; either TRBD1 or TRBD2 may supply D (5 bases each). The germline CDR1 and CDR2 sequences are KGHSH and LQKENI. CDR3 length: 15 residues. CDR3 residues: CAGSGTGTASYEQYF. The CDR3 nucleotides are TGTGCCGGCTCAGGAACCGGGACGGCCTCCTACGAGCAGTACTTC.

J is TRBJ2-7 and V is TRBV18, with a possible D match to TRBD1 (6 bases). Germline CDR1 reads KGHSH; CDR2 reads LQKENI. The CDR3 has 13 residues. V was clipped by 3 bases and J by 10 bases, with 16 bases between them. The CDR3 region is CASSPRGQGNQYF. DNA for the CDR3: TGTGCCAGCTCACCGCGAGGCCAGGGGAACCAGTACTTC.

The chain recombines TRBV5-1 with TRBJ1-1; D is ambiguous. Trimming took off 4 bases at V and 5 bases at J, with 15 bases between the two ends. CDR3 length: 14 residues. Per the germline V gene, CDR1 is SGHRS and CDR2 is YFSETQ. The CDR3 loop reads CASSTGQVGTEAFF. CDR3 nucleotide sequence: TGCGCCAGCAGCACGGGCCAGGTGGGGACTGAAGCTTTCTTT.

The chain couples TRBV5-5 to TRBJ2-7; 9 positions agree with TRBD1. Per the germline V gene, CDR1 is SGHKS and CDR2 is YYEKEE (reference sequence). The CDR3 length is 14 residues. V was clipped by 5 bases and J by 1 base; unmatched bases: 4. CDR3 DNA: TGTGCCAGCAGGACCGGGACAGGGTCCTACGAGCAGTACTTC. Translation: CASRTGTGSYEQYF.

This rearrangement joins TRBV7-2 to TRBJ1-2, with D possibly being TRBD1 (5 bases). V lost 1 base to trimming and J lost 7 bases, with 16 bases between them. This CDR3 is built from 15 residues. Germline V gene data show CDR1 as SGHTA and CDR2 as FQGNSA. The CDR3 here is CASSLDAGAGRGYTF. CDR3 DNA: TGTGCCAGCAGCTTAGATGCCGGGGCGGGCCGTGGCTACACCTTC.

This clone showed up just once. The chain links TRBV28 to TRBJ2-1; 8 bases match TRBD2. The CDR3 loop spans 14 amino acids. Germline lookup yields CDR1 MDHEN and CDR2 SYDVKM. CDR3 nucleotide sequence: TGTGGCGTGGGCCGGAGCGGGAGCGGAAATGAGCAGTTCTTC. Its translation is CGVGRSGSGNEQFF.

The V and J genes are TRBV19 and TRBJ2-1, with D tentatively TRBD1 (6 bases). V was cut by 0 bases and J by 3 bases, with 9 bases left in between. CDR3 length: 15 amino acids. CDR1 and CDR2 (germline): LNHDA, SQIVND (reference sequence). Here the CDR3 DNA reads TGTGCCAGTAGTATAGATCAGGGACACTACAATGAGCAGTTCTTC. Translated, it gives CASSIDQGHYNEQFF.

Concerning this clone itself: Other DNA sequences of this sample code for an identical CDR3. The gene calls are TRBV11-2 and TRBJ1-3, with D hard to call. CDR1 and CDR2 (germline): SGHAT, FQNNGV. CDR3 length: 14 residues. V lost 1 base, J lost 0 bases, and 4 bases lay in between. The CDR3 DNA is TGTGCCAGCAGCTTAGCAGGCTCTGGAAACACCATATATTTT. This codes for CASSLAGSGNTIYF.

The gene calls are TRBV6-1 and TRBJ2-7; possible D gene TRBD2, 5 bases. The CDR3 totals 15 residues. V lost 2 bases to trimming and J lost 1 base, with 12 bases between them. In germline, CDR1 is MNHNS, CDR2 SASEGT. CDR3 protein: CASSEIGGVSYEQYF. The CDR3 DNA reads as TGTGCCAGCAGTGAAATAGGAGGAGTGTCCTACGAGCAGTACTTC.

V and J are TRBV28 and TRBJ2-5, with D perhaps matching TRBD2 (6 bases). Germline assignment: CDR1 MDHEN and CDR2 SYDVKM. V dropped 4 bases and J dropped 5 bases, with 11 bases sitting between them. The CDR3 extends over 13 amino acids. The CDR3 loop is CASSSAGTETQYF. The CDR3 DNA is TGTGCCAGCAGTTCTGCGGGGACGGAGACCCAGTACTTC.

V gene TRBV29-1 combines with J gene TRBJ1-1, with 10 bases that match TRBD1. Germline V lookup: CDR1 SQVTM, CDR2 ANQGSEA. The CDR3 has 13 residues. After removal of 6 bases from V and 0 bases from J, the junction contained 1 base not matched to a gene. The CDR3 DNA sequence: TGCAGCGTGGACAGGGGGTTGAACACTGAAGCTTTCTTT. Amino acids: CSVDRGLNTEAFF.

The rearrangement joins TRBV28 to TRBJ2-7; 8 bases agree with TRBD2. Looked up from germline, CDR1 is MDHEN and CDR2 is SYDVKM. This CDR3 contains 16 residues. V gave up 5 bases and J gave up 0 bases; unmatched junction bases: 9. The CDR3 DNA reads TGTGCCAGCAGTCCCTCGGGGGGGTCAGGCTCCTACGAGCAGTACTTC. Encoded protein: CASSPSGGSGSYEQYF.